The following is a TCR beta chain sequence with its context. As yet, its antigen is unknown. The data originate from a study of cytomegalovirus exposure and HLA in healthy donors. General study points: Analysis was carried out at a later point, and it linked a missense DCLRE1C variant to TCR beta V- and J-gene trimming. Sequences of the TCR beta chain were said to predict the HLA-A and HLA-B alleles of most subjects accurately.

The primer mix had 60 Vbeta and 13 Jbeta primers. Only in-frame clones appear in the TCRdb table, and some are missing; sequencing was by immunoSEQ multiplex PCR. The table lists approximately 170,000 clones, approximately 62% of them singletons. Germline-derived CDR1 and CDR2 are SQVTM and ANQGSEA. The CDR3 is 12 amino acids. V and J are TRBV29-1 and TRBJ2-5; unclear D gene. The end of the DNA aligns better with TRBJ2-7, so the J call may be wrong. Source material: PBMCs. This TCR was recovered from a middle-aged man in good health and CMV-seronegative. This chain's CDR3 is CSVRLDDYEQYF. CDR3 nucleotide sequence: TGCAGCGTCCGACTTGACGACTACGAGCAGTACTTC.